A selection of T cell receptor beta chains follows, all from one sample in a study of identifying expanded T cells in peripheral blood. The method was immunoSEQ multiplex PCR; TCRdb's version includes in-frame clones alone and lacks a portion of them. The data show approximately 75,000 clones, 85% to 90% seen once. Sequences were obtained from blood. The source of these receptors is a person between 18 and 75 years old in good health. CDR3s include the opening cysteine and the closing phenylalanine or tryptophan.

j_call v_call cdr3_aa
TRBJ1-3 TRBV4-3 CASSQGAAGSGNTIYF
TRBJ1-1 TRBV7-8 CASSLTGLNTEAFF
TRBJ2-7 TRBV9 CASSAGTGEPYEQYF
TRBJ1-2 TRBV25-1 CASSESVTGSYGYTF
TRBJ1-2 TRBV9 CASSVEAGGFDYGYTF
TRBJ1-2 TRBV19 CASRRRDFNYGYTF
TRBJ2-7 TRBV2 CASTLGRAGGYEQYF
TRBJ2-7 TRBV2 CASSEGPGTGYEQYF
TRBJ2-2 TRBV4-3 CASSQDLGTGELFF
TRBJ2-6 TRBV7-8 CASSLAPSSGANVLTF
TRBJ2-7 TRBV7-2 CASSLDQGRGLYEQYF
TRBJ1-5 TRBV7-8 CASSLIGDKYQPQHF
TRBJ1-1 TRBV7-5 CARSLACPYKGAKVDTEAFF
TRBJ1-2 TRBV4-3 CASSQEWAGIYGYTF
TRBJ2-5 TRBV7-2 CASSPNLQTQYF
TRBJ2-7 TRBV6-4 CASSKRGAGSFYEQYF
TRBJ2-1 TRBV25-1 CASSISGSSYNEQFF
TRBJ1-5 TRBV21-1 CASSNCCPGTYSNQPQHF
TRBJ1-5 TRBV28 CASRTGNQPQHF
TRBJ1-1 TRBV12-5 CASGLVPENTEAFF
TRBJ2-7 TRBV5-4 CASSLMQQGAYEQYF
TRBJ1-6 TRBV28 CASSLSPNYSPLHF
TRBJ2-3 TRBV7-9 CASSQIDTQYF
TRBJ1-2 TRBV30 CAWSVQTPSYGYTF
TRBJ2-7 TRBV28 CASRLGGSYEQYF
TRBJ1-5 TRBV28 CASSQPGRNQPQHF
TRBJ2-7 TRBV6-6 CASSSTAIYEQYF
TRBJ1-2 TRBV7-8 CASSPLQAFDGYTF
TRBJ1-1 TRBV18 CASSPSGDFEAFF
TRBJ2-7 TRBV2 CASRVPPGLPYYEQYF
TRBJ2-2 TRBV30 CAWSVLPGDAGELFF
TRBJ2-1 TRBV6-6 CASSSIRAFYEQFF
TRBJ2-1 TRBV7-6 CASSKLRVTTNEQFF
TRBJ1-2 TRBV29-1 CSVEAIQGASDGYTF
TRBJ1-6 TRBV5-1 CASSDYNSPLHF
TRBJ2-6 TRBV5-4 CASSLKFREEMTF
TRBJ2-3 TRBV11-2 CASSLGLAGGYYDTQYF
TRBJ1-1 TRBV6-6 CASSPGQGNTEAFF
TRBJ2-4 TRBV5-5 CASSLEGANIQYF
TRBJ1-5 TRBV30 CAWTPSGRGRVLNQPQHF
TRBJ1-2 TRBV30 CAWDTGINYGYTF
TRBJ2-7 TRBV21-1 CASSKAEVYEQYF
TRBJ2-1 TRBV9 CASSSTSSYNEQFF
TRBJ2-5 TRBV25-1 CASSELVNQETQYF